This T cell receptor (beta chain) was found in a study of cytomegalovirus exposure and HLA in healthy donors. Note on this clone: The antigen is not known.

PCR amplification relied on 60 Vbeta primers (plus 13 Jbeta primers). The table came from immunoSEQ multiplex PCR; TCRdb's copy has only in-frame clones and leaves some out. This table has under 150,000 clones, around 80% appearing once. Study-wide results and caveats: Associated with cytomegalovirus, according to the listing, were around 160 TCR beta chains. As was reported, the HLA-A and HLA-B alleles of most subjects were accurately predicted from TCR beta sequences.

CDR1 SGHRS and CDR2 YFSETQ come from the germline V gene. Losses at the gene ends were 4 bases for V and 12 bases for J; bases not matched to a gene: 16. CDR3 length: 17 residues. The V gene is TRBV5-1, the J gene TRBJ2-7; 16 positions match TRBD2. Sequencing was carried out using PBMCs. This clonotype was sampled from a man in his thirties or forties in good health and CMV-seronegative. The CDR3 coding sequence is TGCGCCAGCAGCCCGGCCGGGACTAGCGGGGGGGAAGGAGCTGGGTACTTC. Protein sequence: CASSPAGTSGGEGAGYF.